Following are 8 T cell receptor beta chains from one sample sequenced in a study of CD4 T cells in relation to SARS-CoV-2 and coronaviruses. These receptors have no known antigen. Method: immunoSEQ multiplex PCR; TCRdb's copy keeps in-frame clones and lacks some. Of more than 20,000 clones in the sample, 77% were seen once. CD4+ T cells from unexposed donors were obtained before the COVID-19 pandemic (2011-2018). Isolation of CD4+ T cells took place after less than 11 days in culture. The sequencing sample was made of CD4+ T cells from PBMCs, cultured in vitro. The source is a human donor in good health.

CDR3 bases: TGTGCCAGCAGCTTGGTGGTGGGGGGTTACAATGAGCAGTTCTTC. Translating it yields CASSLVVGGYNEQFF. V gene TRBV5-8 combines with J gene TRBJ2-1; possibly TRBD2 for D (6 bases). Germline loops: CDR1 SGHTS, CDR2 YDEGEE. The CDR3 runs to 15 residues. V dropped 0 bases and J dropped 4 bases, with 11 bases sitting between them.

The J gene is TRBJ2-3, the V gene TRBV29-1, with a tentative D call TRBD1 (6 bases). With 2 bases removed from V and 4 bases from J, the gap between germline ends came to 10 bases. The length of the CDR3 is 13 residues. Germline CDR1 is SQVTM and CDR2 is ANQGSEA. The CDR3 sequence is CSVEIGGADTQYF. The CDR3, as DNA: TGCAGCGTTGAAATTGGGGGCGCAGATACGCAGTATTTT.

The rearrangement uses TRBV7-2 and TRBJ2-3, with TRBD2 matching over 15 bases. This CDR3 has 19 amino acids. The V and J ends lost 5 bases and 1 base, in that order; junction bases with no gene match: 10. The V gene's germline CDR1 is SGHTA and CDR2 FQGNSA. In nucleotides, the CDR3 is TGTGCCAGCAGCCCCCGGACTAGCGGGAGGGGAGGGGGCACAGATACGCAGTATTTT. Its protein product is CASSPRTSGRGGGTDTQYF.

The chain has TRBV5-1 and TRBJ2-5, with TRBD1 matching 9 bases. The length of the CDR3 is 16 residues. Germline lookup yields CDR1 SGHRS and CDR2 YFSETQ. V gave up 5 bases and J gave up 2 bases; unmatched junction bases: 10. The CDR3 DNA reads TGCGCCAGCAGGATCCTCCCGGGACAGGGACAAGAGACCCAGTACTTC. Translation: CASRILPGQGQETQYF.

The V and J genes are TRBV7-6 and TRBJ2-7; 8 nucleotides align to TRBD2. This CDR3 comprises 18 residues. V dropped 5 bases and J dropped 0; count of bases not matched to a gene: 15. Germline V lookup: CDR1 SGHVS, CDR2 FNYEAQ. Written as DNA, the CDR3 is TGTGCCAGCAGCCCCGGGCCCGGGGGGGCCCCGAGCTCCTACGAGCAGTACTTC. Encoded protein: CASSPGPGGAPSSYEQYF.

V is TRBV9 and J is TRBJ2-3, with 16 bases identical to TRBD2. The CDR3 loop spans 19 amino acids. Per the germline V gene, CDR1 is SGDLS and CDR2 is YYNGEE. The V segment lost 0 bases and the J segment 5 bases; nucleotides outside the gene matches: 9. The CDR3 nucleotides read TGTGCCAGCAGCGTAGACCCCTGGGGACTAGCGGGAGGGCAAGATACGCAGTATTTT. Its protein is CASSVDPWGLAGGQDTQYF.

V and J are TRBV21-1 and TRBJ2-1; the table's D call TRBD2 went unverified against the DNA. TRBV21-1 is a recognized pseudogene. This CDR3 region has 16 residues. The CDR3 region is CASSSKPGLASNEQFF. DNA for the CDR3: TGTGCCAGCAGCTCCAAGCCGGGACTAGCGTCAAATGAGCAGTTCTTC.

This clone appeared once. This sequence joins TRBV9 and TRBJ2-1; 14 positions match TRBD2. Germline values: CDR1 SGDLS, CDR2 YYNGEE. The V segment lost 4 bases and the J segment 7 bases; nucleotides outside the gene matches: 13. CDR3 length equals 18 residues. CDR3 loop: CASSSLGLAGGKVNEQFF. In DNA, the CDR3 is TGTGCCAGCAGCTCATTAGGACTAGCGGGAGGAAAGGTAAATGAGCAGTTCTTC.